This entry lists 7 T cell receptor beta chains sequenced from one sample in a study of blood T cell repertoires in COVID-19. Profiled with immunoSEQ multiplex PCR; TCRdb holds only in-frame clones, not every one. The sample carries 150,000 to 200,000 clones, around 90% recorded once. The sample was peripheral blood. The source is a woman in her forties or fifties with acute or convalescent COVID-19.

The chain has TRBV28 and TRBJ2-1; 7 nucleotides line up with TRBD2. CDR1 MDHEN and CDR2 SYDVKM come from the germline V gene. The V segment lost 2 bases and the J segment 6 bases; nucleotides outside the gene matches: 4. CDR3 size: 14 residues. CDR3 nucleotides: TGTGCCAGCAGTTTAGCGGGAGAGATCAATGAGCAGTTCTTC. Amino acid sequence: CASSLAGEINEQFF.

The chain recombines TRBV6-5 with TRBJ1-2; D uncertain. The germline V gene encodes CDR1 MNHEY and CDR2 SVGAGI. Trimming took 10 bases from V and 0 from J, leaving 12 bases between them. The CDR3 runs to 13 residues. The CDR3 loop is CAILDTANYGYTF. CDR3 nucleotides: TGTGCCATCCTCGACACGGCTAACTATGGCTACACCTTC.

The J gene is TRBJ2-5, the V gene TRBV5-6; 7 bases match TRBD1. J was trimmed by 1 base and V by 4 bases; bases with no gene match: 7. The V gene's germline CDR1 is SGHDT and CDR2 YYEEEE. The CDR3 is 15 residues long. CDR3: CASSGIRGFQETQYF. The CDR3 DNA reads TGTGCCAGCAGCGGAATCAGGGGGTTCCAAGAGACCCAGTACTTC.

This clone has just a few counts. The rearrangement uses TRBV7-6 and TRBJ2-1, with TRBD2 matching 11 bases. V lost 5 bases and J lost 4; bases outside the gene matches: 7. The germline gives CDR1 SGHVS, CDR2 FNYEAQ. The CDR3 sequence is 16 residues long. CDR3 sequence (DNA): TGTGCCAGCAGCCAACTTACTAGCGGGGGATACAATGAGCAGTTCTTC. Protein: CASSQLTSGGYNEQFF.

In nucleotides, the CDR3 is TGTGCCACCAGCAGAGATATAAAGGGGCAGCCTTCCTCTGGAAACACCATATATTTT. Translated: CATSRDIKGQPSSGNTIYF. This sequence joins TRBV15 and TRBJ1-3; a weak D match, TRBD1 (5 bases). There are 19 residues in the CDR3. Trimming removed 0 bases from V and 0 bases from J, with 18 bases in between. The V gene's germline CDR1 is LNHNV and CDR2 YYDKDF (reference sequence).

This chain joins TRBV7-2 and TRBJ2-3, with 12 nucleotides matching TRBD1. This CDR3 comprises 17 residues. The germline V gene encodes CDR1 SGHTA and CDR2 FQGNSA. V lost 1 base to trimming and J lost 4 bases; unmatched junction nucleotides: 6. In DNA form, the CDR3 reads TGTGCCAGCAGCTTAGTGGGGACAGGGGGCGCGGCAGATACGCAGTATTTT. Its translation: CASSLVGTGGAADTQYF.

This clone was seen just once. The gene calls are TRBV5-1 and TRBJ2-7, with 7 bases lining up with TRBD1. Trimming at V came to 4 bases and at J to 2 bases, leaving 9 bases not matched to a gene. The CDR3 extends over 15 amino acids. Germline CDR1 SGHRS, CDR2 YFSETQ. The CDR3 reads CASSPDRTAAYEQYF. In DNA, the CDR3 is TGCGCCAGCAGCCCGGACAGGACAGCTGCCTACGAGCAGTACTTC.